This passage covers 13 T cell receptor beta chains from one sample sequenced in a study of blood T cell repertoires in COVID-19. This table comes from immunoSEQ multiplex PCR, and its TCRdb copy is limited to in-frame clones, with some not included. This table holds around 95,000 clones, around 85% found once. Sequenced: peripheral blood. All receptors come from a man aged 45-60 years with active or convalescent COVID-19.

CDR3 amino acids: CASSVGTGGVSEKLFF. DNA of the CDR3: TGTGCCAGCAGCGTAGGAACAGGGGGAGTAAGTGAAAAACTGTTTTTT. The chain recombines TRBV9 with TRBJ1-4, with 8 bases that match TRBD1. CDR3 length: 16 amino acids. V dropped 0 bases and J dropped 7; count of bases not matched to a gene: 8. Germline V gene sequence: CDR1 SGDLS, CDR2 YYNGEE. The full variable domain, in which reference TRBV9 and TRBJ1-4 provide the parts outside the CDR3, is DSGVTQTPKHLITATGQRVTLRCSPRSGDLSVYWYQQSLDQGLQFLIQYYNGEERAKGNILERFSAQQFPDLHSELNLSSLELGDSALYFCASSVGTGGVSEKLFFGSGTQLSVL.

This sequence joins TRBV2 and TRBJ2-7; perhaps TRBD1 as D (5 bases). Trimming left V 6 bases short and J 5 bases short, with 14 bases between. This CDR3 comprises 13 residues. Germline CDR1 is SNHLY and CDR2 is FYNNEI. The CDR3 DNA sequence: TGTGCCAGCAGAACAGGTGCTTATGACGAGCAGTACTTC. Its protein is CASRTGAYDEQYF.

V and J are TRBV19 and TRBJ1-4; 8 nucleotides agree with TRBD1. This CDR3 contains 14 residues. The germline CDR1 and CDR2 sequences are LNHDA and SQIVND (reference sequence). Trimming took 7 bases from V and 8 from J; bases not matched to a gene: 9. The CDR3 DNA reads TGTGCCAGTACCCGACCAGGACAGGGAGAAAAACTGTTTTTT. Translated: CASTRPGQGEKLFF.

This chain connects TRBV6-6 to TRBJ1-2, with 9 bases fitting TRBD1. The CDR3 is 13 residues long. J lost 5 bases, V lost 6 bases, and 4 bases had no gene match. Germline V gene data show CDR1 as MNHNY and CDR2 as SVGAGI (reference sequence). The CDR3 spells CASSTGQGYGYTF. The CDR3 nucleotides read TGTGCCAGCAGCACGGGACAGGGATATGGCTACACCTTC.

V and J are TRBV7-9 and TRBJ1-5; D is possibly TRBD1 (5 bases). The CDR3 runs 14 residues. Trimming took off 6 bases at V and 0 bases at J, with 9 bases between the two ends. CDR1 is SEHNR, CDR2 FQNEAQ, per germline (reference sequence). The chain's CDR3 is CASSRGDSNQPQHF. The CDR3 DNA reads as TGTGCCAGCAGTCGGGGGGATAGCAATCAGCCCCAGCATTTT.

The V call is TRBV19, the J call TRBJ1-6; D is uncertain. The CDR3 consists of 16 residues. Germline CDR1 LNHDA, CDR2 SQIVND (reference sequence). V was shortened by 1 base and J by 1 base, with 8 bases between the two germline ends. CDR3 protein: CASSIVSGSYNSPLHF. In nucleotides, the CDR3 is TGTGCCAGTAGTATAGTTTCGGGTTCCTATAATTCACCCCTCCACTTT.

The chain uses TRBV2 and TRBJ2-1; tentatively, D is TRBD2 (5 bases). CDR1 is SNHLY, CDR2 FYNNEI, per germline. The germline V and J ends were trimmed by 3 bases and 5 bases, with 8 bases remaining between them. The CDR3 spans 13 residues. In nucleotides, the CDR3 is TGTGCCAGCAGTGAGCGGGCCAACAATGAGCAGTTCTTC. Its protein product is CASSERANNEQFF.

In this sample, this clone turned up many times. The chain links TRBV20-1 to TRBJ1-2; D may be TRBD1 (5 bases). The CDR3 contains 11 residues. The germline CDR1 and CDR2 sequences are DFQATT and SNEGSKA (reference sequence). Trimming removed 5 bases at V and 7 bases at J, with 11 bases between. CDR3 region: CSAPTGFGYTF. DNA for the CDR3: TGCAGTGCTCCAACAGGTTTTGGCTACACCTTC.

This chain uses TRBV28 with TRBJ2-7, with a possible D match to TRBD1 (5 bases). V was shortened by 7 bases and J by 3 bases, with 10 bases between the two germline ends. The CDR3 has 12 residues. Germline values: CDR1 MDHEN, CDR2 SYDVKM. The CDR3 loop reads CASTQGGYEQYF. CDR3 coding DNA: TGTGCCAGCACTCAGGGTGGCTACGAGCAGTACTTC.

This clone came up once. The rearrangement uses TRBV20-1 and TRBJ2-5; TRBD1 matches at 10 bases. The germline CDR1 and CDR2 sequences are DFQATT and SNEGSKA (reference sequence). After removal of 3 bases from V and 3 bases from J, the junction contained 7 bases not matched to a gene. The CDR3 covers 15 residues. The chain's CDR3 is CSASKPGQGKETQYF. CDR3 DNA sequence: TGCAGTGCTAGTAAACCGGGACAGGGGAAAGAGACCCAGTACTTC.

On this clone: At one end the junction does not follow the germline gene, possibly because of a read error. The chain links TRBV3-1 (or the pseudogene TRBV3-2) to TRBJ1-1; no firm D call. The CDR3 length is 13 residues. Germline V gene lookup returns CDR1 LGHDT and CDR2 YNNKEL (reference sequence). CDR3 DNA: TGTGCCAGCAACCAATGGGGAGGCGCTGAAGCTTTCTTT. This sequence encodes CASNQWGGAEAFF.

J is TRBJ2-1 and V is TRBV2, with 10 bases matching TRBD2. The junction had 6 bases not matched to a gene; V was cut back by 6 bases and J by 1 base. This CDR3 comprises 16 residues. Germline V gene data show CDR1 as SNHLY and CDR2 as FYNNEI. DNA of the CDR3: TGTGCCAGCAGAAGTACACTAGCGGGGTCCTACAATGAGCAGTTCTTC. Translated: CASRSTLAGSYNEQFF.

J is TRBJ1-4 and V is TRBV27, with D unclear. V lost 4 bases to trimming and J lost 10 bases, with 13 bases between them. The CDR3 runs 13 residues. Germline lookup yields CDR1 MNHEY and CDR2 SMNVEV (reference sequence). The CDR3 coding sequence is TGTGCCAGCAGTTCCGGGGTTTTAACAAAACTGTTTTTT. This encodes CASSSGVLTKLFF.